This TCR beta chain was recorded in a study of T-cell memory formation after mild COVID-19. TCRdb reprocessed the 5' RACE reads via MiXCR and lists one record per CDR3 protein. Of fewer than 550,000 distinct CDR3 sequences listed, roughly 20% were seen once; the top ten hold roughly 8%. Trimming removed 1 base from V and 5 bases from J, with 11 bases in between. The V gene's germline CDR1 is LGHNA and CDR2 YSLEER. The CDR3 spans 14 residues. Sample: PBMCs or a T cell subset sorted from them (not recorded which). The TCR sequence derives from an adult woman who had mild COVID-19 (a few samples of this study predate the infection). Cell type and time point are not known. This rearrangement joins TRBV4-3 to TRBJ2-5; a possible D gene is TRBD2 (5 bases). The CDR3: CASSQVARGETQYF. The CDR3 region has the DNA TGCGCCAGCAGCCAAGTAGCTAGAGGGGAGACCCAGTACTTC.